Following are 29 T cell receptor beta chains from one sample sequenced in a study of blood T cell repertoires in COVID-19. This table comes from immunoSEQ multiplex PCR, and its TCRdb copy is limited to in-frame clones, with some not included. This sample has about 100,000 clones, with 75% to 90% found just once. The material sequenced was peripheral blood. These receptors were collected from a man older than 75 with acute or convalescent COVID-19.

The chain links TRBV28 to TRBJ1-4, with a possible D match to TRBD1 (5 bases). The V end lost 3 bases, the J end lost 5 bases, and 7 bases lay between the germline ends. The CDR3 sequence is 13 residues long. From germline, CDR1 is MDHEN and CDR2 SYDVKM. CDR3 region: CASSLGQNEKLFF. The CDR3 DNA sequence: TGTGCCAGCAGTTTGGGGCAGAATGAAAAACTGTTTTTT.

The V and J genes are TRBV3-1 (or the pseudogene TRBV3-2) and TRBJ2-1; 11 bases align to TRBD1. Germline V lookup: CDR1 LGHDT, CDR2 YNNKEL (reference sequence). J gave up 4 bases and V 4 bases, and 3 bases lay outside the gene matches. This CDR3 comprises 15 residues. CDR3 in amino acids: CASSPDRGPYNEQFF. Here the CDR3 DNA reads TGTGCCAGCAGCCCGGACAGGGGGCCGTACAATGAGCAGTTCTTC.

The gene calls are TRBV28 and TRBJ2-1; 8 bases are shared with TRBD2. V was pared by 2 bases and J by 5 bases, with 5 bases of the junction left unmatched. In germline, CDR1 is MDHEN, CDR2 SYDVKM. The CDR3 extends over 15 amino acids. The CDR3 sequence is CASSLGGGSHNEQFF. The CDR3 nucleotides read TGTGCCAGCAGTTTAGGCGGGGGGAGCCACAATGAGCAGTTCTTC.

This clone was picked up many times. The V gene is TRBV4-1, the J gene TRBJ2-4, with TRBD2 matching over 10 bases. This CDR3 spans 17 amino acids. Looked up from germline, CDR1 is MGHRA and CDR2 is YSYEKL. V was clipped by 0 bases and J by 8 bases; unmatched bases: 10. CDR3 residues: CASSQEGIAGGTDIQYF. The CDR3 bases are TGCGCCAGCAGCCAAGAGGGGATAGCGGGAGGTACGGACATTCAGTACTTC.

The J gene is TRBJ2-3, the V gene TRBV10-3; TRBD2 matches 8 bases. The CDR3 is 16 amino acids. With 6 bases clipped from V and 0 bases from J, the junction kept 8 bases outside the gene matches. From germline, CDR1 is ENHRY and CDR2 SYGVKD. Here the CDR3 reads CAISSGSSSSTDTQYF. For the CDR3, the DNA is TGTGCCATCAGCAGCGGGAGCTCCTCTAGCACAGATACGCAGTATTTT.

The count of this clone is one. The chain links TRBV6-4 to TRBJ2-1, with 13 bases aligning to TRBD2. The CDR3 contains 15 residues. CDR1 MRHNA and CDR2 SNTAGT come from the germline V gene. The V segment lost 7 bases and the J segment 9 bases; nucleotides outside the gene matches: 9. The CDR3 region is CASTGWTSGSGEQFF. The CDR3 DNA sequence: TGTGCCAGCACGGGTTGGACTAGCGGGAGCGGTGAGCAGTTCTTC.

The V call is TRBV27, the J call TRBJ2-7; 7 bases are a match to TRBD2. J gave up 4 bases and V 5 bases, and 5 bases lay outside the gene matches. Germline V CDR1 and CDR2: MNHEY, SMNVEV (reference sequence). The CDR3 has 13 residues. Here the CDR3 reads CASSMREWYEQYF. The CDR3 bases are TGTGCCAGCAGTATGCGGGAGTGGTACGAGCAGTACTTC.

Of note for this clone: The sample has other DNA sequences that encode this CDR3 too. V gene TRBV5-1 combines with J gene TRBJ2-2, with D perhaps TRBD2 (5 bases). Germline V gene sequence: CDR1 SGHRS, CDR2 YFSETQ. V gave up 0 bases and J gave up 0 bases, with 6 bases separating them. CDR3 length equals 15 residues. The CDR3 sequence: CASSLDGANTGELFF. The CDR3 DNA is TGCGCCAGCAGCTTGGACGGGGCGAACACCGGGGAGCTGTTTTTT.

J is TRBJ1-1 and V is TRBV18; 7 bases are a match to TRBD1. The CDR3 spans 14 residues. V was clipped by 5 bases and J by 0 bases; unmatched bases: 3. CDR1 is KGHSH, CDR2 LQKENI, per germline. The CDR3 bases are TGTGCCAGCTCAGGACAGGCCTTGAACACTGAAGCTTTCTTT. Translation: CASSGQALNTEAFF. The full variable domain, with the rest looked up from reference TRBV18 and TRBJ1-1, is NAGVMQNPRHLVRRRGQEARLRCSPMKGHSHVYWYRQLPEEGLKFMVYLQKENIIDESGMPKERFSAEFPKEGPSILRIQQVVRGDSAAYFCASSGQALNTEAFFGQGTRLTVV.

A single count supports this clone. V is TRBV5-4 and J is TRBJ2-5; a possible D gene is TRBD2 (6 bases). The CDR3 is 14 amino acids. With 3 bases removed from V and 6 bases from J, the gap between germline ends came to 15 bases. Germline CDR1 SGHNT, CDR2 YYREEE (reference sequence). Here the CDR3 reads CASSSPGDFQTQYF. DNA for the CDR3: TGTGCCAGCAGCTCACCGGGAGACTTCCAGACCCAGTACTTC.

This chain uses TRBV3-1 (or the pseudogene TRBV3-2) with TRBJ2-7, with 10 bases fitting TRBD1. Trimming cost V 1 base and J 1 base; bases outside gene matches: 7. Germline V gene lookup returns CDR1 LGHDT and CDR2 YNNKEL (reference sequence). The CDR3 totals 17 residues. The CDR3 region has the DNA TGTGCCAGCAGCCAAGTTGGGGACAGGGGAAGATCCTACGAGCAGTACTTC. Its translation is CASSQVGDRGRSYEQYF.

This chain uses TRBV14 with TRBJ2-2; D might be TRBD2 (5 bases). Germline CDR1 SGHDN, CDR2 FVKESK. The CDR3 has 17 amino acids. Trimming cost V 0 bases and J 6 bases, with 17 bases left between them. In DNA, the CDR3 is TGTGCCAGCAGCCAAGATCTTGGGAGCAGAAATCCCGGGGAGCTGTTTTTT. As protein: CASSQDLGSRNPGELFF.

The chain combines TRBV4-3 with TRBJ2-7, with 10 bases identical to TRBD2. The CDR3 has 19 residues. The germline CDR1 and CDR2 sequences are LGHNA and YSLEER. Trimming at V came to 0 bases and at J to 0 bases, leaving 11 bases not matched to a gene. CDR3 amino acids: CASSQDRVEAGGFSYEQYF. The CDR3, as DNA: TGCGCCAGCAGCCAAGATCGGGTGGAAGCGGGAGGGTTCTCCTACGAGCAGTACTTC.

The count of this clone is one. This chain uses TRBV2 with TRBJ2-3; TRBD2 matches at 7 bases. Trimming took 11 bases from V and 3 from J; bases not matched to a gene: 11. The CDR3 runs 14 residues. Germline V gene data show CDR1 as SNHLY and CDR2 as FYNNEI. CDR3 coding DNA: TGTGCCGTATTGGCGGGAGCTGGGACAGATACGCAGTATTTT. Translation: CAVLAGAGTDTQYF.

The rearrangement uses TRBV5-5 and TRBJ1-2, with 9 bases aligning to TRBD1. This CDR3 has 15 residues. CDR1 is SGHKS, CDR2 YYEKEE, per germline (reference sequence). Unmatched junction bases numbered 5, after V lost 0 bases and J lost 5 bases. CDR3 nucleotide sequence: TGTGCCAGCAGCTTGGGGGCCGGACAGGGGTATGGCTACACCTTC. As protein: CASSLGAGQGYGYTF. Full variable domain (rest looked up from reference TRBV5-5 and TRBJ1-2): DAGVTQSPTHLIKTRGQQVTLRCSPISGHKSVSWYQQVLGQGPQFIFQYYEKEERGRGNFPDRFSARQFPNYSSELNVNALLLGDSALYLCASSLGAGQGYGYTFGSGTRLTVV.

The J gene is TRBJ1-2, the V gene TRBV9; 9 positions match TRBD1. The J segment lost 7 bases and the V segment lost 2 bases, leaving 9 bases of the junction unmatched. Per the germline V gene, CDR1 is SGDLS and CDR2 is YYNGEE. The CDR3 has 15 amino acids. The DNA for the CDR3 is TGTGCCAGCAGCGTCGACGGACAGGGGAAGTCTGGCTACACCTTC. As protein: CASSVDGQGKSGYTF.

The V call is TRBV6-6, the J call TRBJ2-7; 7 positions agree with TRBD1. The V segment lost 5 bases and the J segment 3 bases; nucleotides outside the gene matches: 4. CDR1 and CDR2 (germline): MNHNY, SVGAGI (reference sequence). CDR3 length equals 13 residues. CDR3 sequence reads: CASSPGQIYEQYF. The DNA for the CDR3 is TGTGCCAGCAGTCCGGGACAGATCTACGAGCAGTACTTC.

In its sample, this clone was seen many times. Other DNA sequences from this sample encode an identical CDR3 as well. This chain links TRBV9 with TRBJ2-5, with TRBD2 matching 8 bases. Germline loops: CDR1 SGDLS, CDR2 YYNGEE. The CDR3 covers 15 residues. The ends lost 0 bases at V and 4 bases at J; junction bases unmatched: 5. The CDR3, as DNA: TGTGCCAGCAGCGTAGCGGGAGGGCCAGGAGAGACCCAGTACTTC. It specifies CASSVAGGPGETQYF.

This chain connects TRBV11-3 to TRBJ2-1, with 12 nucleotides matching TRBD2. The CDR3 extends over 16 amino acids. Per the germline V gene, CDR1 is SGHNT and CDR2 is YENEEA. The V segment lost 5 bases and the J segment 10 bases; nucleotides outside the gene matches: 12. CDR3 coding DNA: TGTGCCAGCAGCCCAGGGACTAGCGGGTCCGGTACGGAGCAGTTCTTC. Translated: CASSPGTSGSGTEQFF.

The V call is TRBV4-3, the J call TRBJ1-4; unclear D gene. CDR1 is LGHNA and CDR2 is YSLEER in the germline V gene. The CDR3 consists of 15 residues. V was trimmed by 3 bases and J by 7 bases, leaving 15 bases between them. The CDR3 here is CASSQEAAGGEKLFF. DNA for the CDR3: TGCGCCAGCAGCCAGGAGGCCGCTGGCGGTGAAAAACTGTTTTTT.

The chain couples TRBV19 to TRBJ1-5; a weak D match, TRBD1 (6 bases). Per germline, CDR1 LNHDA and CDR2 SQIVND (reference sequence). V lost 4 bases and J lost 7, with 17 bases in between. The CDR3 loop spans 15 amino acids. CDR3 loop: CASSRYSGVGQPQHF. The CDR3 nucleotides are TGTGCCAGTAGTAGATACTCAGGGGTAGGCCAGCCCCAGCATTTT.

This sequence joins TRBV7-9 and TRBJ2-2; D perhaps matches TRBD2 (5 bases). Trimming took 4 bases from V and 4 from J, leaving 10 bases between them. Germline CDR1 is SEHNR and CDR2 is FQNEAQ (reference sequence). The CDR3 runs to 14 residues. The CDR3 region is CASSSLGSTGELFF. The CDR3 DNA sequence: TGTGCCAGCAGCTCTTTAGGGAGCACCGGGGAGCTGTTTTTT.

The chain is built from TRBV6-5 and TRBJ1-1, with 7 bases that match TRBD1. The CDR3 has 15 residues. From germline, CDR1 is MNHEY and CDR2 SVGAGI. With 6 bases clipped from V and 5 bases from J, the junction kept 12 bases outside the gene matches. This CDR3 reads CASRSPKGAGTEAFF. CDR3 DNA: TGTGCCAGCAGGAGCCCGAAGGGGGCTGGAACTGAAGCTTTCTTT.

The rearrangement links TRBV6-2 or TRBV6-3 to TRBJ1-1, with 8 bases that match TRBD1. The CDR3 contains 13 residues. Unmatched junction bases numbered 2, after V lost 5 bases and J lost 3 bases. Germline CDR1 and CDR2: MNHEY and SVGEGT. CDR3 in DNA: TGTGCCAGCAGTCGACAGGGGTACACTGAAGCTTTCTTT. Residues: CASSRQGYTEAFF.

The chain carries TRBV19 and TRBJ1-6; unclear D gene. The CDR3 is made up of 14 amino acids. Trimming took off 3 bases at V and 5 bases at J, with 8 bases between the two ends. Looked up from germline, CDR1 is LNHDA and CDR2 is SQIVND (reference sequence). This chain's CDR3 is CASSIPRDNSPLHF. CDR3 coding DNA: TGTGCCAGTAGTATTCCCCGGGATAATTCACCCCTCCACTTT. Supplemented by reference TRBV19 and TRBJ1-6, the full variable domain reads DGGITQSPKYLFRKEGQNVTLSCEQNLNHDAMYWYRQDPGQGLRLIYYSQIVNDFQKGDIAEGYSVSREKKESFPLTVTSAQKNPTAFYLCASSIPRDNSPLHFGNGTRLTVT.

The chain uses TRBV7-2 and TRBJ2-4; 9 bases match TRBD1. Per germline, CDR1 SGHTA and CDR2 FQGNSA. The CDR3 is 15 amino acids. V gave up 1 base and J gave up 5 bases; unmatched junction bases: 3. DNA of the CDR3: TGTGCCAGCAGCTTAGAACAGGGGGCCCAAAACATTCAGTACTTC. As protein: CASSLEQGAQNIQYF.

The chain recombines TRBV28 with TRBJ1-6; perhaps TRBD1 as D (5 bases). The CDR3 has 14 amino acids. Looked up from germline, CDR1 is MDHEN and CDR2 is SYDVKM. Trimming stripped 7 bases from V and 3 bases from J, with 10 bases between. The CDR3 protein is CASIGGFYNSPLHF. The CDR3 region has the DNA TGTGCCAGCATTGGGGGGTTCTATAATTCACCCCTCCACTTT.

The chain has TRBV15 and TRBJ2-5; the match to TRBD1 covers 7 bases. The V and J ends lost 4 bases and 5 bases, in that order; junction bases with no gene match: 13. The CDR3 extends over 16 amino acids. Germline V gene data show CDR1 as LNHNV and CDR2 as YYDKDF (reference sequence). The CDR3 loop is CATSIIGTEWTETQYF. The CDR3 DNA follows: TGTGCCACCAGCATAATCGGGACAGAGTGGACGGAGACCCAGTACTTC. The full variable domain, with the rest looked up from reference TRBV15 and TRBJ2-5, is DAMVIQNPRYQVTQFGKPVTLSCSQTLNHNVMYWYQQKSSQAPKLLFHYYDKDFNNEADTPDNFQSRRPNTSFCFLDIRSPGLGDTAMYLCATSIIGTEWTETQYFGPGTRLLVL.

The chain links TRBV23-1 to TRBJ2-5; 7 bases are a match to TRBD1. TRBV23-1 is designated an ORF whose function remains uncertain. The CDR3 runs to 15 residues. J gave up 5 bases and V 2 bases, and 8 bases lay outside the gene matches. The CDR3 bases are TGCGCCAGCAGTCAACCCGACAGGGTGATGGAGACCCAGTACTTC. Its protein is CASSQPDRVMETQYF.